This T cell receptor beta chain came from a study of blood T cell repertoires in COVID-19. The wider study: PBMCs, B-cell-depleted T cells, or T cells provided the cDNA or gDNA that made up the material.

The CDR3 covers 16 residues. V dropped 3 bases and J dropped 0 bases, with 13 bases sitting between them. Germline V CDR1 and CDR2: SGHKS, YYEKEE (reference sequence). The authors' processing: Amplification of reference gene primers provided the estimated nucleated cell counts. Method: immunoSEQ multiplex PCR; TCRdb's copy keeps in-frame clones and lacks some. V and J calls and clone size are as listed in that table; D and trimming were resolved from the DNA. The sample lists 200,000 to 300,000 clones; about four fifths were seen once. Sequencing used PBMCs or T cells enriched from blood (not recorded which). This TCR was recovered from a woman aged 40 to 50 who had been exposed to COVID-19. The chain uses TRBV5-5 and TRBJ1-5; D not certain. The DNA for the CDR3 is TGTGCCAGCAGCTCCGGGTCCCCACTTAGCAATCAGCCCCAGCATTTT. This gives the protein CASSSGSPLSNQPQHF.